This T cell receptor beta chain was documented in a study of shared clonotypes between healthy human individuals. CD4+ cells were split into CD45RA+ naive and CD45RA-negative memory subsets. V lost 2 bases, J lost 4 bases, and 10 bases lay in between. Per the germline V gene, CDR1 is SGHVS and CDR2 is FQNEAQ. The CDR3 consists of 14 residues. TCRdb keeps only in-frame clones here, not all; method: immunoSEQ multiplex PCR. The table lists more than 2,000,000 clones, just over 90% of them singletons. The receptor was isolated from a man aged 18 to 35 in good health. Some clones in this sample may be carry-over from other donors' samples. The chain is built from TRBV7-8 and TRBJ2-3; a possible D gene is TRBD2 (6 bases). The source material was naive CD4+ T cells from PBMCs. The subset is: CD45RA+ positively selected. CDR3 residues: CASSLQGEADTQYF. The CDR3 DNA follows: TGTGCCAGCAGCTTACAAGGGGAGGCAGATACGCAGTATTTT.